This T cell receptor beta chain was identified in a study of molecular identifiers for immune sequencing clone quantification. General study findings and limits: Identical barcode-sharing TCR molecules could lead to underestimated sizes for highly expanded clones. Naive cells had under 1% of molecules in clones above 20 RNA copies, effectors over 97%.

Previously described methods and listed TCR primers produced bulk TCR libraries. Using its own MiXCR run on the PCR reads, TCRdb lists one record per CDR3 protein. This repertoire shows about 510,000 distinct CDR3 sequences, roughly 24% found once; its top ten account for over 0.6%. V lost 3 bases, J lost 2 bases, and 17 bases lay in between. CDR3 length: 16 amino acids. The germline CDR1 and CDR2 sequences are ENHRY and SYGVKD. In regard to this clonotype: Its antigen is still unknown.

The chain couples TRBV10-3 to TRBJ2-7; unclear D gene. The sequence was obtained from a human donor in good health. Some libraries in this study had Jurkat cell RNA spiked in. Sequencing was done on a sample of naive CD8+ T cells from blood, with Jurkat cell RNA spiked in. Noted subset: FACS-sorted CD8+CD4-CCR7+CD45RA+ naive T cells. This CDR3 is CAISDYDRVQTYEQYF. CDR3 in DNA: TGTGCCATCAGTGATTACGACCGGGTCCAGACCTACGAGCAGTACTTC.